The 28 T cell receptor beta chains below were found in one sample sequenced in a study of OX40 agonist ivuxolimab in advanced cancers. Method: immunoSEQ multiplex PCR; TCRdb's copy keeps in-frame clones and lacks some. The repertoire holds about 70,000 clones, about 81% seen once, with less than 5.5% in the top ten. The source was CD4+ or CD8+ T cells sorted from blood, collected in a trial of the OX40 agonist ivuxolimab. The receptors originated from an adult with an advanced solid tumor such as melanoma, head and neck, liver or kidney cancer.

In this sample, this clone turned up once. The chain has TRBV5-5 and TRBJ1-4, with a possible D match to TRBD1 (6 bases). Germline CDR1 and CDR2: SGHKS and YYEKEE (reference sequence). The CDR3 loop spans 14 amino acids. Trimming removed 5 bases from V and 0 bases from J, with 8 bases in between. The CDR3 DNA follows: TGTGCCAGCAGTAGGACAGCAACTAATGAAAAACTGTTTTTT. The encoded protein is CASSRTATNEKLFF.

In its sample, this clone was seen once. CDR3 amino acids: CASSQLATLTEAFF. The CDR3 region has the DNA TGTGCCAGCAGCCAATTGGCCACCCTCACTGAAGCTTTCTTT. This chain uses TRBV4-2 with TRBJ1-1; D gene ambiguous. Trimming stripped 2 bases from V and 4 bases from J, with 11 bases between. The length of the CDR3 is 14 residues. From germline, CDR1 is LGHNA and CDR2 YNFKEQ.

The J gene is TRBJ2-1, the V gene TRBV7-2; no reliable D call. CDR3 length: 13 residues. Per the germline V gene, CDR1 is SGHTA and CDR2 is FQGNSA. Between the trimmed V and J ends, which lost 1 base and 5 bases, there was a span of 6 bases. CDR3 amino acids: CASSLVPDNEQFF. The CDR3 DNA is TGTGCCAGCAGCTTAGTTCCGGACAATGAGCAGTTCTTC.

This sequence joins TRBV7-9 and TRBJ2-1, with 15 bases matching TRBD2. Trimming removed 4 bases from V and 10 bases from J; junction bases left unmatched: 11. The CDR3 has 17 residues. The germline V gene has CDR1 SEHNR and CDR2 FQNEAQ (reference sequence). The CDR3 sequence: CASSSRPGLAGGGEQFF. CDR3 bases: TGTGCCAGCAGCTCCCGCCCAGGACTAGCGGGAGGGGGGGAGCAGTTCTTC. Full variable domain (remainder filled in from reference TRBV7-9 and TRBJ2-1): DTGVSQNPRHKITKRGQNVTFRCDPISEHNRLYWYRQTLGQGPEFLTYFQNEAQLEKSRLLSDRFSAERPKGSFSTLEIQRTEQGDSAMYLCASSSRPGLAGGGEQFFGPGTRLTVL.

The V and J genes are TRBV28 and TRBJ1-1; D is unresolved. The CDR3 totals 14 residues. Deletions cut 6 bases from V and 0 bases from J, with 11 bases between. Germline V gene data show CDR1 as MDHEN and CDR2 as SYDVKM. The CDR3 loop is CASRPTDLNTEAFF. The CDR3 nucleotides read TGTGCCAGCAGGCCGACTGACTTGAACACTGAAGCTTTCTTT. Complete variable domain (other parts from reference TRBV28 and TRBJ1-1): DVKVTQSSRYLVKRTGEKVFLECVQDMDHENMFWYRQDPGLGLRLIYFSYDVKMKEKGDIPEGYSVSREKKERFSLILESASTNQTSMYLCASRPTDLNTEAFFGQGTRLTVV.

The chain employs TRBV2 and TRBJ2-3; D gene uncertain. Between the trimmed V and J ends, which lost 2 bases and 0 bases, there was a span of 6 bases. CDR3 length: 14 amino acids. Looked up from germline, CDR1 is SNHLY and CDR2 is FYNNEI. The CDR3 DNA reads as TGTGCCAGCAGTGAACAGACGAGCACAGATACGCAGTATTTT. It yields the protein CASSEQTSTDTQYF.

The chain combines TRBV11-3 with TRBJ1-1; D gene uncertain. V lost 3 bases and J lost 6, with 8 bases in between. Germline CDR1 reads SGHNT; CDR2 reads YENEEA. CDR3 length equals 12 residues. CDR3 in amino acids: CASSLLGAEAFF. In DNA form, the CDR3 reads TGTGCCAGCAGCTTGTTGGGAGCTGAAGCTTTCTTT.

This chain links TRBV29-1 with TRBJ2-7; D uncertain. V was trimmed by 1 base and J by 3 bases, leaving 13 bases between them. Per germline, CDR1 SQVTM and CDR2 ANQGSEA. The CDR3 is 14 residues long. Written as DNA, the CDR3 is TGCAGCGTTGAAGGCGGCCCTGGGCACTACGAGCAGTACTTC. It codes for CSVEGGPGHYEQYF.

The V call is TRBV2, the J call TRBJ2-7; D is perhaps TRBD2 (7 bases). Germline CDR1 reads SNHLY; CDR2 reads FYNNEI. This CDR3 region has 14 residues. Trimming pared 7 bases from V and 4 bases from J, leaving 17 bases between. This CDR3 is CASKREGGRYEQYF. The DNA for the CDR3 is TGTGCCAGCAAAAGGGAGGGGGGGCGGTACGAGCAGTACTTC.

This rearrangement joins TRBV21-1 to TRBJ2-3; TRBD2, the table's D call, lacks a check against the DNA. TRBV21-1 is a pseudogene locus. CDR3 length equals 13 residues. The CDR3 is CARGGPGTDTQYF. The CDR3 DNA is TGTGCGCGCGGGGGGCCGGGCACAGATACGCAGTATTTT.

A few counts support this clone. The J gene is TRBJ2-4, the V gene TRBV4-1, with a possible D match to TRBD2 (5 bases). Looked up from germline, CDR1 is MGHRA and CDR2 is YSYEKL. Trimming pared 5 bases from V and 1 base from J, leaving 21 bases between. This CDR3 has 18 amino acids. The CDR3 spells CASSLLPLDGMAKNIQYF. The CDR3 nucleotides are TGCGCCAGCAGCTTACTCCCACTGGACGGGATGGCCAAAAACATTCAGTACTTC.

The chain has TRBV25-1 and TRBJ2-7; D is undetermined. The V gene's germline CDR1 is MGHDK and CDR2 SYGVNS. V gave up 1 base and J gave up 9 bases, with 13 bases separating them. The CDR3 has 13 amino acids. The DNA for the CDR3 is TGTGCCAGCAGTGAATCCCCGGTTACGACGCAGTACTTC. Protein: CASSESPVTTQYF.

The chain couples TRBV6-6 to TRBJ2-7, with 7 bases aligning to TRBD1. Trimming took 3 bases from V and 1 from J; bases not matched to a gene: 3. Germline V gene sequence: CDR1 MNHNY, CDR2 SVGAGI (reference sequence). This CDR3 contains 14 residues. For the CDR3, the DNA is TGTGCCAGCAGTTATCCGGGACAGTCCTACGAGCAGTACTTC. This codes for CASSYPGQSYEQYF.

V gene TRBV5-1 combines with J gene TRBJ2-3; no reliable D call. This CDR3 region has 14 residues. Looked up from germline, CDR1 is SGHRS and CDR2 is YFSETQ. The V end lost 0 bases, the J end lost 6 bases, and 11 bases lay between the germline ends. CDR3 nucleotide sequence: TGCGCCAGCAGCTTGGAGGGTGTTGGCGATACGCAGTATTTT. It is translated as CASSLEGVGDTQYF.

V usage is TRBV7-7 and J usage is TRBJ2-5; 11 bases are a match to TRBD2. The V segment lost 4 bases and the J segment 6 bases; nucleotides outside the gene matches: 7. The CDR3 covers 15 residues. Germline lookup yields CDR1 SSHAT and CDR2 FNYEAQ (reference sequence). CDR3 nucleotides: TGTGCCAGCAGCTCTACTAGCGGGAGTTTACAGACCCAGTACTTC. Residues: CASSSTSGSLQTQYF.

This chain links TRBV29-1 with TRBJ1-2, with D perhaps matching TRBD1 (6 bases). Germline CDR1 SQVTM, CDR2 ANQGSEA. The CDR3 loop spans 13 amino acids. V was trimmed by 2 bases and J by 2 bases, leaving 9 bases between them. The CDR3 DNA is TGCAGCGTTGAACCCCAGGGGAACTATGGCTACACCTTC. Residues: CSVEPQGNYGYTF.

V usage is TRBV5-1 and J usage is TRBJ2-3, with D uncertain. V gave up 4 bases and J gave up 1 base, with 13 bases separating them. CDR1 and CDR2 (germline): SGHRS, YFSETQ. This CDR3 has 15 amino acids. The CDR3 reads CASSRRASGTDTQYF. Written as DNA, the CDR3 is TGCGCCAGCAGCCGTAGGGCCTCCGGCACAGATACGCAGTATTTT.

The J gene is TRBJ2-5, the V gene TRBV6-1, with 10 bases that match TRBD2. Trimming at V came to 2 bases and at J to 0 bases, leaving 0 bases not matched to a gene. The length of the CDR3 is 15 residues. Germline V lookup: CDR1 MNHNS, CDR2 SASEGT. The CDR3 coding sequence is TGTGCCAGCAGTGAACTAGCGGGGGACCAAGAGACCCAGTACTTC. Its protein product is CASSELAGDQETQYF.

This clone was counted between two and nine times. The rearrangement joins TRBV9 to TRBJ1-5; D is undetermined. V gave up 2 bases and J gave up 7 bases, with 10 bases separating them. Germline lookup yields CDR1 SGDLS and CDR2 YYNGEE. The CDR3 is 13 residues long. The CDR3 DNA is TGTGCCAGCAGCGTGAGGGAGGGACAGCCCCAGCATTTT. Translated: CASSVREGQPQHF.

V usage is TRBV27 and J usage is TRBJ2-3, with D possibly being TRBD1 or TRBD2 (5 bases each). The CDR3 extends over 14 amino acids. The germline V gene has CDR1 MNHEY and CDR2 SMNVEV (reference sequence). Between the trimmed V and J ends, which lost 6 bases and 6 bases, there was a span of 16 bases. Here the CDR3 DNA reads TGTGCCAGCAGCACGCGGCAGGGAGACGATACGCAGTATTTT. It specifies CASSTRQGDDTQYF.

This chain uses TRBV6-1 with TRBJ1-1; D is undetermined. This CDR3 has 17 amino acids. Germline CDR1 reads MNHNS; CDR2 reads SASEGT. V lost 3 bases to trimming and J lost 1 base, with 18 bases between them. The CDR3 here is CASSEKTNKQSNTEAFF. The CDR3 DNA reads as TGTGCCAGCAGTGAGAAGACGAATAAGCAATCGAACACTGAAGCTTTCTTT.

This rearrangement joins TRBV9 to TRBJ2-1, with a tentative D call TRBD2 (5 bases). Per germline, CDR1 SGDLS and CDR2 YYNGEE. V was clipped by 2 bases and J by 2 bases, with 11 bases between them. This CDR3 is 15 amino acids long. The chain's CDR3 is CASSVDGVTYNEQFF. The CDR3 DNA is TGTGCCAGCAGCGTGGACGGGGTGACCTACAATGAGCAGTTCTTC.

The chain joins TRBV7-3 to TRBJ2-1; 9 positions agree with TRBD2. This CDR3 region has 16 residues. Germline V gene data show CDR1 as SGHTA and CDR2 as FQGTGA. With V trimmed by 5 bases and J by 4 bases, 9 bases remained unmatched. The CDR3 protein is CASSTTLAGKYNEQFF. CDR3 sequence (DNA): TGTGCCAGCAGCACCACTCTAGCGGGAAAATACAATGAGCAGTTCTTC. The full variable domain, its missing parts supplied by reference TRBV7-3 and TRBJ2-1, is GAGVSQTPSNKVTEKGKYVELRCDPISGHTALYWYRQSLGQGPEFLIYFQGTGAADDSGLPNDRFFAVRPEGSVSTLKIQRTERGDSAVYLCASSTTLAGKYNEQFFGPGTRLTVL.

CDR3 region: CASSSTTGTGYTDTQYF. The CDR3 DNA follows: TGCGCCAGCAGCTCCACCACCGGGACAGGGTACACAGATACGCAGTATTTT. The chain employs TRBV5-1 and TRBJ2-3; 9 bases agree with TRBD1. Germline values: CDR1 SGHRS, CDR2 YFSETQ. The CDR3 is made up of 17 amino acids. Losses at the gene ends were 3 bases for V and 2 bases for J; bases not matched to a gene: 10. The complete variable domain, with remaining parts taken from reference TRBV5-1 and TRBJ2-3, reads KAGVTQTPRYLIKTRGQQVTLSCSPISGHRSVSWYQQTPGQGLQFLFEYFSETQRNKGNFPGRFSGRQFSNSRSEMNVSTLELGDSALYLCASSSTTGTGYTDTQYFGPGTRLTVL.

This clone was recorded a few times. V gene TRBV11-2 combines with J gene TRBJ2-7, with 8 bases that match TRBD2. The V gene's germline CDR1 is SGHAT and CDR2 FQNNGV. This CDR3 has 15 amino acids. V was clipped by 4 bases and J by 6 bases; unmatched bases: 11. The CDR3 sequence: CASSSPWERGLEQYF. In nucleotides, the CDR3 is TGTGCCAGCAGCTCACCCTGGGAGCGGGGGCTCGAGCAGTACTTC.

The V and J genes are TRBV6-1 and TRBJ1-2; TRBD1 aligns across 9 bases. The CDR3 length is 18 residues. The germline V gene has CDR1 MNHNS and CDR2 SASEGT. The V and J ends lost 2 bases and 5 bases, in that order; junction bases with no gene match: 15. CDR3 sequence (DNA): TGTGCCAGCAGTGAACCGGGTGGAACCGGGACAGGGCCTTATGGCTACACCTTC. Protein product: CASSEPGGTGTGPYGYTF.

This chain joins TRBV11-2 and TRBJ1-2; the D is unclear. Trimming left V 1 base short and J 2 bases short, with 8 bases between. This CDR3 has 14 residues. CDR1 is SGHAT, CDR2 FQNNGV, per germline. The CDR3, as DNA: TGTGCCAGCAGCTTAGGTTCCGGGAACTATGGCTACACCTTC. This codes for CASSLGSGNYGYTF. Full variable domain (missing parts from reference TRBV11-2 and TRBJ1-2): EAGVAQSPRYKIIEKRQSVAFWCNPISGHATLYWYQQILGQGPKLLIQFQNNGVVDDSQLPKDRFSAERLKGVDSTLKIQPAKLEDSAVYLCASSLGSGNYGYTFGSGTRLTVV.

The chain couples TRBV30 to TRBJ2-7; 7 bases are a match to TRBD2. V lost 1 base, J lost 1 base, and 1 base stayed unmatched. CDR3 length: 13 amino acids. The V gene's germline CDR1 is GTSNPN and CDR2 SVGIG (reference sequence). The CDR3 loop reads CAWSAGGSYEQYF. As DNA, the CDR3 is TGTGCCTGGAGTGCGGGAGGATCCTACGAGCAGTACTTC.